The rows below give T cell receptor beta chains drawn from one sample of a study of cytomegalovirus exposure and HLA in healthy donors. Generated by immunoSEQ multiplex PCR, the TCRdb table keeps only in-frame clones and is missing some. The table includes roughly 100,000 clones, about 60% detected once. Sequencing was performed on PBMCs. The origin of the receptors is a human donor in good health. Each CDR3 is given with its conserved first and last residue.

>TRBV25-1
CASQGNRATEAFF
>TRBV7-2
CASSPTGNEQFF
>TRBV6-6
CASSYGAGGPADTQYF
>TRBV6-4
CASRPQGAATGELFF
>TRBV7-6
CASSLESGGPYEQYF
>TRBV7-2
CASKGYQGESYNEQFF
>TRBV30
CAWIPTLNNEQFF
>TRBV30
CAWSPQGAGEKLFF
>TRBV7-9
CASQQGTYSSGNTIYF
>TRBV5-1
CASKPGESYTEAFF
>TRBV11-2
CASRLPLAETDNEQFF
>TRBV28
CASSSGGQPPIAFF